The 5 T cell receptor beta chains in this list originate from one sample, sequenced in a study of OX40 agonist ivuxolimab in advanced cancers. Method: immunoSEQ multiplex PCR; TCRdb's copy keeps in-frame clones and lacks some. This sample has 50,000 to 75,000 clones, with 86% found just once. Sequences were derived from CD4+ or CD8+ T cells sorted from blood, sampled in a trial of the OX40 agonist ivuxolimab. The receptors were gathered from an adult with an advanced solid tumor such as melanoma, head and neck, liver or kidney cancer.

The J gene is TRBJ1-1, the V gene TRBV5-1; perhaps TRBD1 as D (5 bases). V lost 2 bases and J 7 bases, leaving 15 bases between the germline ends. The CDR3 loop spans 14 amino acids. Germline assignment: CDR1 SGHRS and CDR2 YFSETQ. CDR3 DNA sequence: TGCGCCAGCAGCTTTAGAACGGGGGAGGGTGAAGCTTTCTTT. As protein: CASSFRTGEGEAFF. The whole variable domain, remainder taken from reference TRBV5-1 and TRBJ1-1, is KAGVTQTPRYLIKTRGQQVTLSCSPISGHRSVSWYQQTPGQGLQFLFEYFSETQRNKGNFPGRFSGRQFSNSRSEMNVSTLELGDSALYLCASSFRTGEGEAFFGQGTRLTVV.

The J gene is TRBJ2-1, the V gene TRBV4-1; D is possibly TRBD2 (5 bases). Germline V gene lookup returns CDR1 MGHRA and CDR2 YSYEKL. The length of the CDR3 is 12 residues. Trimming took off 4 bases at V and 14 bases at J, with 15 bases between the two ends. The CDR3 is CASSPTSGSKFF. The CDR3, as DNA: TGCGCCAGCAGCCCTACCTCGGGGAGTAAGTTCTTC.

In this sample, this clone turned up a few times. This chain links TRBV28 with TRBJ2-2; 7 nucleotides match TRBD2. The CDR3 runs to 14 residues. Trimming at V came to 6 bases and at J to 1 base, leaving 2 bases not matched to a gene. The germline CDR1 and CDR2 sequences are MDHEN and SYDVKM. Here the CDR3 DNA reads TGTGCCAGCAGGGGGAGGGGGAACACCGGGGAGCTGTTTTTT. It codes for CASRGRGNTGELFF.

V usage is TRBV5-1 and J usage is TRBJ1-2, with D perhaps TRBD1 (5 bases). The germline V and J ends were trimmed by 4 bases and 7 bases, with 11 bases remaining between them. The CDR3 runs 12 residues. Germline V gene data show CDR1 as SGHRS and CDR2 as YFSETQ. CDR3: CASSPGQAGYTF. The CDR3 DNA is TGCGCCAGCAGCCCAGGACAAGCTGGCTACACCTTC.

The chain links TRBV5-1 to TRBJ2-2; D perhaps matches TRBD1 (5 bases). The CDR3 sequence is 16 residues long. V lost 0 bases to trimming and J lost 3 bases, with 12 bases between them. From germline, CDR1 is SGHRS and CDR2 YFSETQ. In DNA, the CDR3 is TGCGCCAGCAGCTTGGGGCAGGGTTCCGACACCGGGGAGCTGTTTTTT. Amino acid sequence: CASSLGQGSDTGELFF.